Given below is one TCR beta chain in context. These data originate in a study of blood T cell repertoires in COVID-19. V dropped 4 bases and J dropped 3; count of bases not matched to a gene: 7. Germline CDR1 SGHNT, CDR2 YYREEE (reference sequence). CDR3 length equals 14 residues. Some clones are missing from TCRdb's copy, which holds only in-frame ones; the method was immunoSEQ multiplex PCR. The sample lists some 320,000 clones, 89% occurring once. The receptor's source is a man aged 60 to 75 who had recovered from COVID-19. The V gene is TRBV5-4, the J gene TRBJ2-7; 7 positions match TRBD1. Sequences were obtained from PBMCs or T cells enriched from blood (not recorded which). CDR3 protein: CASSNKRDSYEQYF. CDR3 bases: TGTGCCAGCAGCAATAAACGGGACAGCTACGAGCAGTACTTC.